The next 10 T cell receptor beta chains were all read from a single sample in a study of blood T cell repertoires in COVID-19. This table comes from immunoSEQ multiplex PCR, and its TCRdb copy is limited to in-frame clones, with some not included. This table has 270,000 or so clones, 86% appearing once. The sample consisted of PBMCs or T cells enriched from blood (not recorded which). These receptors came from a woman younger than 30 who had recovered from COVID-19.

The chain recombines TRBV19 with TRBJ1-2; D is unresolved. There are 15 residues in the CDR3. Per the germline V gene, CDR1 is LNHDA and CDR2 is SQIVND (reference sequence). The germline V and J ends were trimmed by 5 bases and 1 base, with 14 bases remaining between them. CDR3 in amino acids: CASSPYGLINYGYTF. The CDR3 DNA follows: TGTGCCAGTAGTCCTTACGGACTGATTAACTATGGCTACACCTTC. The full variable domain, with the rest looked up from reference TRBV19 and TRBJ1-2, is DGGITQSPKYLFRKEGQNVTLSCEQNLNHDAMYWYRQDPGQGLRLIYYSQIVNDFQKGDIAEGYSVSREKKESFPLTVTSAQKNPTAFYLCASSPYGLINYGYTFGSGTRLTVV.

This clone was observed once. The genes are TRBV7-2 and TRBJ2-1, with a weak D call TRBD1 (6 bases). The V end was cut by 5 bases, the J end by 7 bases, with 18 bases between. Per the germline V gene, CDR1 is SGHTA and CDR2 is FQGNSA. This CDR3 spans 15 amino acids. The CDR3 spells CASSLRVPGVNEQFF. The DNA for the CDR3 is TGTGCCAGCAGCCTTCGGGTCCCAGGGGTTAATGAGCAGTTCTTC.

The chain carries TRBV11-2 and TRBJ1-6, with TRBD1 matching 10 bases. The CDR3 is made up of 15 amino acids. The V segment lost 6 bases and the J segment 7 bases; nucleotides outside the gene matches: 6. CDR1 is SGHAT and CDR2 is FQNNGV in the germline V gene. The CDR3 bases are TGTGCCAGCAGGGTACCGGGACAGGGGAATTCACCCCTCCACTTT. Amino acids: CASRVPGQGNSPLHF.

The rearrangement joins TRBV3-1 (or the pseudogene TRBV3-2) to TRBJ1-1; maybe TRBD1 (5 bases). The CDR3 runs to 15 residues. V lost 4 bases, J lost 3 bases, and 15 bases lay in between. Germline V gives CDR1 LGHDT, CDR2 YNNKEL (reference sequence). CDR3 sequence reads: CASSPRAGGDTEAFF. In DNA, the CDR3 is TGTGCCAGCAGCCCCCGGGCAGGAGGGGACACTGAAGCTTTCTTT.

The V and J genes are TRBV10-1 and TRBJ2-1; TRBD2 matches at 8 bases. Germline CDR1 reads WNHNN; CDR2 reads SYGVQD (reference sequence). The CDR3 contains 14 residues. The V segment lost 9 bases and the J segment 7 bases; nucleotides outside the gene matches: 11. The DNA of the CDR3 is TGCGCCAGGGCACTGGGCGGGAGGATGAATGAGCAGTTCTTC. Translating gives CARALGGRMNEQFF.

The chain combines TRBV19 with TRBJ2-1; a possible D gene is TRBD1 (6 bases). V was trimmed by 2 bases and J by 4 bases, leaving 18 bases between them. The CDR3 sequence is 17 residues long. The germline gives CDR1 LNHDA, CDR2 SQIVND (reference sequence). CDR3 nucleotide sequence: TGTGCCAGTAGTATACGACAGGCCCGCGGTGGATACAATGAGCAGTTCTTC. The encoded protein is CASSIRQARGGYNEQFF.

This rearrangement joins TRBV18 to TRBJ2-7, with 7 bases matching TRBD1. V was pared by 1 base and J by 2 bases, with 5 bases of the junction left unmatched. The CDR3 sequence is 15 residues long. CDR1 and CDR2 from the germline V gene are KGHSH and LQKENI. The DNA of the CDR3 is TGTGCCAGCTCACCACGGACAGGTCGGACCTACGAGCAGTACTTC. Translating gives CASSPRTGRTYEQYF.

This clone came up once. The rearrangement uses TRBV5-6 and TRBJ2-2; 7 bases align to TRBD1. CDR3 length: 16 amino acids. Trimming removed 1 base from V and 5 bases from J; junction bases left unmatched: 8. In germline, CDR1 is SGHDT, CDR2 YYEEEE. CDR3 residues: CASSLSIGQETGELFF. CDR3 bases: TGTGCCAGCAGCTTGAGTATAGGACAGGAGACCGGGGAGCTGTTTTTT.

This chain connects TRBV27 to TRBJ2-3; D call uncertain. This CDR3 region has 15 residues. Germline CDR1 is MNHEY and CDR2 is SMNVEV (reference sequence). V was trimmed by 6 bases and J by 5 bases, leaving 18 bases between them. CDR3 residues: CASRDLLRLQDTQYF. CDR3 nucleotides: TGTGCCAGCAGGGATCTCCTGCGGCTTCAAGATACGCAGTATTTT.

This clone occurred once. The chain combines TRBV7-2 with TRBJ2-5; no clear D gene. CDR3 size: 14 residues. The V gene's germline CDR1 is SGHTA and CDR2 FQGNSA. V was shortened by 2 bases and J by 4 bases, with 11 bases between the two germline ends. The CDR3 nucleotides are TGTGCCAGCAGCTTATTAGAGGTTCGAGAGACCCAGTACTTC. Protein: CASSLLEVRETQYF. The full variable domain, with the rest looked up from reference TRBV7-2 and TRBJ2-5, is GAGVSQSPSNKVTEKGKDVELRCDPISGHTALYWYRQSLGQGLEFLIYFQGNSAPDKSGLPSDRFSAERTGGSVSTLTIQRTQQEDSAVYLCASSLLEVRETQYFGPGTRLLVL.